Below are 5 T cell receptor beta chains sequenced from a single sample in a study of blood T cells in healthy people across ages (dated by TCRdb to between 2014 and 2017). Library construction relied on 5' RACE. Sequenced using an Illumina HiSeq 2500. A second 7 to 11 cycle PCR used a sample-barcoded 5' primer and a J-beta primer mix. In-frame beta chains were kept once TCRdb had trimmed the public reads at Q25 with fastp and called clones with MiXCR. Rows are unified per CDR3 protein, each entry keeping the most common DNA and genes. In this sample the table shows some 930,000 distinct CDR3 sequences, under 35% of which occur a single time. In total, the top ten clones hold 9.5% to 13% of the sample. The sample was also reused in another study, on T cells of mothers and their children.

The sequenced material came from blood. These receptors came from a woman aged 40 to 50 in good health.

Comment on this clonotype: An end of the junction differs from the germline gene, which may be a read error. V usage is TRBV5-1 and J usage is TRBJ2-6; 8 bases agree with TRBD1. CDR3 length equals 17 residues. Germline values: CDR1 SGHRS, CDR2 YFSETQ. In DNA, the CDR3 is TGCGCCAGCAGCTTGGAGGCAGGGGGCTCTGGGGCCAACGTCCGGATTTTC. Translated, it gives CASSLEAGGSGANVRIF.

The chain has TRBV10-3 and TRBJ2-7; TRBD1 matches 9 bases. From germline, CDR1 is ENHRY and CDR2 SYGVKD. The V segment lost 6 bases and the J segment 5 bases; nucleotides outside the gene matches: 8. This CDR3 comprises 14 residues. CDR3 DNA: TGTGCCATCAGGAGGGACAGGGAGGATGACGAGCAGTACTTC. Translation: CAIRRDREDDEQYF.

This clonotype was seen just once. This could be a read error, since a much larger clone is one nucleotide away. This chain joins TRBV6-1 and TRBJ2-1; a weak D match, TRBD1 (6 bases). The CDR3 totals 16 residues. The germline V gene encodes CDR1 MNHNS and CDR2 SASEGT. V was trimmed by 2 bases and J by 4 bases, leaving 15 bases between them. The CDR3 DNA sequence: TGTGCCAGCAGTGAATCCAGGGCAGGGGTGTACAATGAGCAGTTCTTC. It yields the protein CASSESRAGVYNEQFF.

This clonotype was recorded a few times. The chain employs TRBV2 and TRBJ1-6; D is unclear. V lost 2 bases and J lost 10, with 15 bases in between. The CDR3 length is 15 residues. Germline CDR1 and CDR2: SNHLY and FYNNEI. Here the CDR3 reads CASSEKTDGGSPLHF. As DNA, the CDR3 is TGTGCCAGCAGTGAAAAAACGGACGGTGGATCACCCCTCCACTTT.

This clonotype was observed a few times. This chain's CDR3 is CASSRGAGEKLFF. CDR3 sequence (DNA): TGTGCCAGCAGCCGGGGGGCTGGGGAAAAACTGTTTTTT. The chain combines TRBV7-9 with TRBJ1-4, with D perhaps matching TRBD1 (6 bases). The V end lost 5 bases, the J end lost 8 bases, and 12 bases lay between the germline ends. The CDR3 consists of 13 residues. CDR1 is SEHNR, CDR2 FQNEAQ, per germline (reference sequence).